The 12 T cell receptor beta chains below were found in one sample sequenced in a study of blood T cell repertoires in COVID-19. The repertoire was sequenced with immunoSEQ multiplex PCR; TCRdb's copy has only in-frame clones and lacks some. The data hold 300,000 or so clones, with 75% to 95% observed a single time. Input material: PBMCs or T cells enriched from blood (not recorded which). The receptors come from a woman in her 30s who had recovered from COVID-19.

As regards this clone: Since no conserved phenylalanine or tryptophan closes the CDR3, a read error is the likely cause. No DNA is shown, since the ends of the CDR3 on it are uncertain; the CDR3 is the one TCRdb lists. V gene TRBV19 combines with J gene TRBJ1-2. Ends included, the CDR3 has 11 residues. CDR1 is LNHDA and CDR2 is SQIVND in the germline V gene (reference sequence). CDR3 in amino acids: CASSIRSIFRI.

V and J are TRBV4-2 and TRBJ2-2; 11 nucleotides align to TRBD2. The CDR3 is 17 residues long. With 1 base clipped from V and 5 bases from J, the junction kept 6 bases outside the gene matches. CDR1 is LGHNA and CDR2 is YNFKEQ in the germline V gene. In nucleotides, the CDR3 is TGTGCCAGCAGCCAAGCTACTAGCGGGAGACCTACCGGGGAGCTGTTTTTT. It is translated as CASSQATSGRPTGELFF.

The chain recombines TRBV5-6 with TRBJ2-2; D is unresolved. In germline, CDR1 is SGHDT, CDR2 YYEEEE. CDR3 length: 13 amino acids. Trimming left V 0 bases short and J 6 bases short, with 6 bases between. CDR3 nucleotides: TGTGCCAGCAGCTTGGTCGGAGCCGGGGAGCTGTTTTTT. It encodes CASSLVGAGELFF.

The chain joins TRBV5-1 to TRBJ2-3; no reliable D call. V lost 2 bases to trimming and J lost 2 bases, with 6 bases between them. CDR1 is SGHRS and CDR2 is YFSETQ in the germline V gene. CDR3 length: 13 amino acids. Here the CDR3 DNA reads TGCGCCAGCAGCTTTCGGTCCACAGATACGCAGTATTTT. Its protein product is CASSFRSTDTQYF. Variable domain in full (rest from reference TRBV5-1 and TRBJ2-3): KAGVTQTPRYLIKTRGQQVTLSCSPISGHRSVSWYQQTPGQGLQFLFEYFSETQRNKGNFPGRFSGRQFSNSRSEMNVSTLELGDSALYLCASSFRSTDTQYFGPGTRLTVL.

The chain combines TRBV2 with TRBJ2-1, with D possibly TRBD1 on 6 matching bases. Germline CDR1 is SNHLY and CDR2 is FYNNEI. Trimming pared 6 bases from V and 1 base from J, leaving 13 bases between. This CDR3 comprises 15 residues. CDR3 coding DNA: TGTGCCAGCAGCAACGACCAGGGGTCCTACAATGAGCAGTTCTTC. Protein: CASSNDQGSYNEQFF.

The chain carries TRBV30 and TRBJ2-7; D is uncertain. The CDR3 runs 13 residues. Germline V CDR1 and CDR2: GTSNPN, SVGIG (reference sequence). V lost 0 bases and J 3 bases, leaving 9 bases between the germline ends. The CDR3 DNA is TGTGCCTGGAGTGTAGCTAATCGCTACGAGCAGTACTTC. Translation gives CAWSVANRYEQYF.

This chain uses TRBV29-1 with TRBJ1-2; 11 positions match TRBD1. Per the germline V gene, CDR1 is SQVTM and CDR2 is ANQGSEA. Trimming cost V 4 bases and J 4 bases; bases outside gene matches: 8. The CDR3 contains 15 residues. CDR3: CSVGSGTGGIYGYTF. CDR3 DNA: TGCAGCGTTGGGTCCGGGACAGGGGGGATCTATGGCTACACCTTC.

The table lists this clone with a few counts. The chain recombines TRBV19 with TRBJ1-4; a weak D match, TRBD1 (6 bases). V was trimmed by 7 bases and J by 7 bases, leaving 16 bases between them. Germline V gene sequence: CDR1 LNHDA, CDR2 SQIVND (reference sequence). The CDR3 consists of 14 residues. The CDR3 bases are TGTGCCAGTACCACAGGGAGGGAGTCTGAAAAACTGTTTTTT. Amino acids: CASTTGRESEKLFF.

The gene calls are TRBV5-4 and TRBJ2-7, with 11 bases that match TRBD2. Germline CDR1 and CDR2: SGHNT and YYREEE (reference sequence). The CDR3 spans 15 residues. With 4 bases clipped from V and 0 bases from J, the junction kept 3 bases outside the gene matches. In DNA, the CDR3 is TGTGCCAGCAGCATAGGGACTAGCGGCTCCTACGAGCAGTACTTC. This encodes CASSIGTSGSYEQYF.

The chain couples TRBV5-4 to TRBJ1-2; 8 nucleotides align to TRBD1. The CDR3 contains 17 residues. The germline gives CDR1 SGHNT, CDR2 YYREEE (reference sequence). J was trimmed by 1 base and V by 1 base; bases with no gene match: 9. This chain's CDR3 is CASSLPLMGQVNYGYTF. The CDR3 DNA is TGTGCCAGCAGCTTGCCCTTGATGGGACAGGTTAACTATGGCTACACCTTC.

V usage is TRBV7-9 and J usage is TRBJ1-1; the D gene is possibly TRBD1 (6 bases). The CDR3 has 15 amino acids. Germline V CDR1 and CDR2: SEHNR, FQNEAQ (reference sequence). Trimming cost V 5 bases and J 0 bases, with 13 bases left between them. The CDR3 spells CASSPPGDLNTEAFF. CDR3 nucleotide sequence: TGTGCCAGCAGCCCACCAGGGGATCTGAACACTGAAGCTTTCTTT.

This clone was recorded only once. The V gene is TRBV19, the J gene TRBJ2-7, with D perhaps TRBD1 (6 bases). The germline CDR1 and CDR2 sequences are LNHDA and SQIVND (reference sequence). This CDR3 region has 14 residues. V gave up 5 bases and J gave up 2 bases, with 13 bases separating them. The CDR3 region is CASSATGRTYEQYF. Here the CDR3 DNA reads TGTGCCAGTAGTGCTACAGGGAGAACCTACGAGCAGTACTTC.